This TCR beta chain was identified during a study of blood T cell repertoires in COVID-19. Study-level information: Samples taken during acute and convalescent COVID-19 were collected in the United States, Italy and Spain. PBMCs, B-cell-depleted T cells, or T cells were the source of the cDNA or gDNA that made up the material.

In germline, CDR1 is DFQATT, CDR2 SNEGSKA (reference sequence). There are 11 residues in the CDR3. V lost 5 bases, J lost 6 bases, and 11 bases lay in between. In the authors' workflow: The assay estimated nucleated cells by amplifying reference gene primers. Method: immunoSEQ multiplex PCR; TCRdb's copy keeps in-frame clones and lacks some. The V and J calls and clone size come from that table; D and trimming were worked out from the DNA. The data hold under 150,000 clones, with about 76% observed a single time. The sequence came from a woman between 55 and 75 years old with active or convalescent COVID-19. The V and J genes are TRBV20-1 and TRBJ2-7; D unclear. Source material: peripheral blood. The CDR3 sequence is CSAEARSEQYF. The CDR3 DNA follows: TGCAGTGCTGAAGCGAGATCCGAGCAGTACTTC.